The next 21 T cell receptor beta chains were all read from a single sample in a study of metastatic and nonmetastatic thyroid tumors. No patient had received any treatment before thyroid surgery. From the PCR reads, TCRdb re-called clones with MiXCR. Of about 26,000 clones listed, 20% to 30% are singletons. Source material: blood. The source of these receptors is a female donor with papillary thyroid cancer or a benign thyroid nodule (not recorded which). Some clones in this sample may be carry-over from other donors' samples.

This clone has at least ten counts. The chain links TRBV7-2 to TRBJ2-1; D remains unclear. Germline CDR1 SGHTA, CDR2 FQGNSA. The CDR3 extends over 13 amino acids. Trimming left V 1 base short and J 4 bases short, with 5 bases between. The CDR3 spells CASSLDPYNEQFF. The CDR3 DNA reads TGTGCCAGCAGCTTAGACCCTTACAATGAGCAGTTCTTC.

This clone appeared a few times. This chain joins TRBV6-1 and TRBJ1-3; no firm D call. V was clipped by 1 base and J by 0 bases, with 7 bases between them. From germline, CDR1 is MNHNS and CDR2 SASEGT. This CDR3 has 15 amino acids. The CDR3 coding sequence is TGTGCCAGCAGTGAAGTGATGGGCTCTGGAAACACCATATATTTT. This translates into CASSEVMGSGNTIYF.

The chain carries TRBV11-2 and TRBJ2-7; 7 bases are shared with TRBD2. Germline V lookup: CDR1 SGHAT, CDR2 FQNNGV. With V trimmed by 5 bases and J by 2 bases, 12 bases remained unmatched. This CDR3 is built from 16 residues. Here the CDR3 DNA reads TGTGCCAGCAGCCCTTGGCTTTCGGGAGGACCCTACGAGCAGTACTTC. It is translated as CASSPWLSGGPYEQYF.

This clone has ten or more counts. Sequence at one end of the junction differs from germline and may be a read error. Other DNA variants within this sample encode the same CDR3. The chain is built from TRBV20-1 and TRBJ2-3; TRBD2 aligns across 9 bases. The CDR3 has 15 amino acids. Per germline, CDR1 DFQATT and CDR2 SNEGSKA (reference sequence). The CDR3 DNA sequence: TGCAGTGTGGGCGTAGCGGGAGCCCCCACAGATACGCAATATTTT. Residues: CSVGVAGAPTDTQYF.

This clone was seen a handful of times. One end of the junction is discordant with germline, which a read error may explain. The chain recombines TRBV5-6 with TRBJ2-2; D is tentatively TRBD1 or TRBD2 (5 bases each). Germline CDR1 reads SGHDT; CDR2 reads YYEEEE. This CDR3 spans 15 amino acids. CDR3 protein: CASSVDMGNTGELFF. The CDR3 DNA follows: TGTGCCAGCAGCGTGGACATGGGAAACACCGGGGAGCTGTTCTTT. Full variable domain (missing parts from reference TRBV5-6 and TRBJ2-2): DAGVTQSPTHLIKTRGQQVTLRCSPKSGHDTVSWYQQALGQGPQFIFQYYEEEERQRGNFPDRFSGHQFPNYSSELNVNALLLGDSALYLCASSVDMGNTGELFFGEGSRLTVL.

This clone was counted at least ten times. This chain joins TRBV3-1 and TRBJ2-3; TRBD2 agrees at 9 bases. This CDR3 has 17 amino acids. With V trimmed by 4 bases and J by 5 bases, 13 bases remained unmatched. The germline CDR1 and CDR2 sequences are LGHDT and YNNKEL (reference sequence). CDR3 bases: TGTGCCAGCAGCCCCCCTGGTGCGGGAGGGCTGGTAGATACGCAGTATTTT. It yields the protein CASSPPGAGGLVDTQYF.

The chain employs TRBV20-1 and TRBJ1-1; TRBD1 might be the D (5 bases). The CDR3 is 14 amino acids. Looked up from germline, CDR1 is DFQATT and CDR2 is SNEGSKA (reference sequence). V was pared by 7 bases and J by 0 bases, with 15 bases between. The CDR3 is CSVLGDSVNTEAFF. The CDR3 bases are TGCAGTGTGTTGGGGGACTCGGTGAACACTGAAGCTTTCTTT.

In regard to this clone: A junction end diverges from the germline sequence, so it may reflect a read error. The CDR3 DNA reads TGCAGTGCTAGTTTCACAGGGAGTGAAAAGACCAAGTACTTC. It is translated as CSASFTGSEKTKYF. The rearrangement links TRBV20-1 to TRBJ2-5; D might be TRBD1 (6 bases). The germline V gene has CDR1 DFQATT and CDR2 SNEGSKA (reference sequence). CDR3 length equals 14 residues.

The gene calls are TRBV6-1 and TRBJ1-2; D ambiguous. The germline gives CDR1 MNHNS, CDR2 SASEGT. V gave up 5 bases and J gave up 1 base, with 20 bases separating them. CDR3 length: 17 amino acids. CDR3 nucleotides: TGTGCCAGCAGTAAATCATTCGGGAGGAGCCATAACTATGGCTACACCTTC. Protein: CASSKSFGRSHNYGYTF.

The V gene is TRBV28, the J gene TRBJ2-7; D gene uncertain. Germline-derived CDR1 and CDR2 are MDHEN and SYDVKM. V was trimmed by 3 bases and J by 0 bases, leaving 9 bases between them. The length of the CDR3 is 14 residues. The CDR3 DNA reads as TGTGCCAGCAGTTTCGTGCGTGGCTCCTACGAGCAGTACTTC. This gives the protein CASSFVRGSYEQYF.

This clone was counted ten times or more. The chain links TRBV5-1 to TRBJ2-5, with a weak D call TRBD2 (5 bases). The V end lost 4 bases, the J end lost 0 bases, and 10 bases lay between the germline ends. The germline CDR1 and CDR2 sequences are SGHRS and YFSETQ. The CDR3 loop spans 14 amino acids. The CDR3 loop is CASSQTGNQETQYF. The CDR3, as DNA: TGCGCCAGCAGCCAAACGGGAAACCAAGAGACCCAGTACTTC. The variable domain in full, with the rest retrieved from reference TRBV5-1 and TRBJ2-5, is KAGVTQTPRYLIKTRGQQVTLSCSPISGHRSVSWYQQTPGQGLQFLFEYFSETQRNKGNFPGRFSGRQFSNSRSEMNVSTLELGDSALYLCASSQTGNQETQYFGPGTRLLVL.

This clone was observed a single time. V gene TRBV5-6 combines with J gene TRBJ2-7, with D unresolved. Germline V gives CDR1 SGHDT, CDR2 YYEEEE. The ends were cut back, 2 bases at V and 10 bases at J, with 10 bases in the middle. The CDR3 has 11 amino acids. The CDR3 DNA follows: TGTGCCAGCAGCTTCGATGGCGATCAGTACTTC. Amino acid sequence: CASSFDGDQYF. The full variable domain, rest sourced from reference TRBV5-6 and TRBJ2-7, is DAGVTQSPTHLIKTRGQQVTLRCSPKSGHDTVSWYQQALGQGPQFIFQYYEEEERQRGNFPDRFSGHQFPNYSSELNVNALLLGDSALYLCASSFDGDQYFGPGTRLTVT.

This clone was counted many times. The chain uses TRBV5-1 and TRBJ1-2, with D hard to call. The V gene lost 4 bases and the J gene lost 2 bases, with 6 bases spanning the gap. CDR3 length: 12 amino acids. The germline V gene encodes CDR1 SGHRS and CDR2 YFSETQ. The CDR3 protein is CASSRGNYGYTF. Written as DNA, the CDR3 is TGCGCCAGCAGCAGAGGGAACTATGGCTACACCTTC. Variable domain in full (rest from reference TRBV5-1 and TRBJ1-2): KAGVTQTPRYLIKTRGQQVTLSCSPISGHRSVSWYQQTPGQGLQFLFEYFSETQRNKGNFPGRFSGRQFSNSRSEMNVSTLELGDSALYLCASSRGNYGYTFGSGTRLTVV.

In this sample, this clone turned up many times. A much larger clone lies one base from this, so it may be a read error. Lacking the conserved final phenylalanine or tryptophan, this CDR3 likely reflects a read error. The chain has TRBV7-8 and TRBJ1-5, with a tentative D call TRBD1 (5 bases). Germline values: CDR1 SGHVS, CDR2 FQNEAQ. This CDR3 is built from 18 residues. Trimming removed 1 base from V and 3 bases from J, with 19 bases in between. This CDR3 reads CASSLDYGGAGYNQPQHL. The CDR3, as DNA: TGTGCCAGCAGCTTAGATTACGGAGGGGCAGGTTACAATCAGCCCCAGCATCTT.

This clone rates as medium-sized. The rearrangement links TRBV30 to TRBJ1-5; 8 nucleotides agree with TRBD1. With 2 bases clipped from V and 7 bases from J, the junction kept 10 bases outside the gene matches. Looked up from germline, CDR1 is GTSNPN and CDR2 is SVGIG (reference sequence). The CDR3 consists of 15 residues. The CDR3 reads CAWSKGQGRDQPQHF. In DNA form, the CDR3 reads TGTGCCTGGAGTAAAGGACAGGGAAGGGACCAGCCCCAGCATTTT.

This clone was recorded at least ten times. The chain couples TRBV5-1 to TRBJ2-7, with D hard to call. Germline CDR1 SGHRS, CDR2 YFSETQ. V was clipped by 3 bases and J by 4 bases, with 5 bases between them. The CDR3 is made up of 11 amino acids. Here the CDR3 reads CASSSSYEQYF. The CDR3 DNA reads TGCGCCAGCAGCTCCAGTTACGAGCAGTACTTC.

The rearrangement links TRBV2 to TRBJ2-3; D uncertain. This CDR3 comprises 15 residues. Trimming removed 5 bases at V and 5 bases at J, with 17 bases between. The germline V gene encodes CDR1 SNHLY and CDR2 FYNNEI. The CDR3 protein is CASSSNTKLGDTQYF. The CDR3 nucleotides read TGTGCCAGCAGTTCTAATACAAAACTGGGAGATACGCAGTATTTT.

The chain is built from TRBV5-5 and TRBJ2-7; 10 bases agree with TRBD2. Germline-derived CDR1 and CDR2 are SGHKS and YYEKEE (reference sequence). CDR3 length: 16 residues. After removal of 2 bases from V and 5 bases from J, the junction contained 10 bases not matched to a gene. This CDR3 is CASSFSAGGIIDEQYF. The CDR3 DNA follows: TGTGCCAGCAGCTTTTCAGCGGGAGGGATCATCGACGAGCAGTACTTC. Supplemented by reference TRBV5-5 and TRBJ2-7, the full variable domain reads DAGVTQSPTHLIKTRGQQVTLRCSPISGHKSVSWYQQVLGQGPQFIFQYYEKEERGRGNFPDRFSARQFPNYSSELNVNALLLGDSALYLCASSFSAGGIIDEQYFGPGTRLTVT.

This clone ranks as medium-sized. The J gene is TRBJ1-2, the V gene TRBV5-1; unclear D gene. CDR3 length equals 16 residues. CDR1 SGHRS and CDR2 YFSETQ come from the germline V gene. V dropped 0 bases and J dropped 8 bases, with 20 bases sitting between them. The CDR3 bases are TGCGCCAGCAGCTTGGCCATCGCCGAGCCCCTGGAGGGCTACACCTTC. Translated: CASSLAIAEPLEGYTF.

The chain couples TRBV7-8 to TRBJ2-1; perhaps TRBD2 as D (5 bases). The CDR3 has 14 residues. CDR1 is SGHVS, CDR2 FQNEAQ, per germline. The V end lost 3 bases, the J end lost 0 bases, and 6 bases lay between the germline ends. CDR3 sequence: CASSLAGSYNEQFF. CDR3 in DNA: TGTGCCAGCAGCTTGGCGGGCTCCTACAATGAGCAGTTCTTC.

The table lists this clone with a few counts. This chain joins TRBV20-1 and TRBJ2-7; 10 nucleotides match TRBD1. Per the germline V gene, CDR1 is DFQATT and CDR2 is SNEGSKA (reference sequence). V lost 3 bases and J lost 1; bases outside the gene matches: 3. The CDR3 runs 14 residues. DNA of the CDR3: TGCAGTGCTAGGGACAGGGGGTTGTCCTACGAGCAGTACTTC. This gives the protein CSARDRGLSYEQYF.